These 3 T cell receptor beta chains came from one sample sequenced in a study of T cell responses to AZD1222 COVID-19 vaccine. Clones were read by immunoSEQ multiplex PCR, and TCRdb kept only the in-frame ones, dropping some. The table lists 160,000 or so clones, 90% of them singletons, with about 1.4% in the top ten. Sequenced material: peripheral blood, taken 28 days after the second AZD1222 dose. Receptors originate from an adult who received the AZD1222 COVID-19 vaccine.

This chain links TRBV6-5 with TRBJ1-2; tentatively, D is TRBD1 (5 bases). Trimming removed 7 bases from V and 8 bases from J, with 14 bases in between. The CDR3 contains 12 residues. Germline lookup yields CDR1 MNHEY and CDR2 SVGAGI. Written as DNA, the CDR3 is TGTGCCAGCATGGTTGTCAGGGACGGCTACACCTTC. The encoded protein is CASMVVRDGYTF.

The gene calls are TRBV5-5 and TRBJ2-1; TRBD1 might be the D (6 bases). V was trimmed by 2 bases and J by 0 bases, leaving 9 bases between them. CDR1 and CDR2 from the germline V gene are SGHKS and YYEKEE (reference sequence). The CDR3 runs 15 residues. The CDR3 protein is CASSLGQISYNEQFF. The CDR3 coding sequence is TGTGCCAGCAGCTTAGGACAGATCTCCTACAATGAGCAGTTCTTC.

This clone came up a few times. The rearrangement links TRBV19 to TRBJ2-3, with D possibly being TRBD1 or TRBD2 (8 bases each). Deletions cut 2 bases from V and 5 bases from J, with 26 bases between. The CDR3 consists of 19 residues. CDR1 is LNHDA and CDR2 is SQIVND in the germline V gene (reference sequence). Written as DNA, the CDR3 is TGTGCCAGTAGTATAAAGGCAGGGGGCAGCGGGAGCCGGGGAGATACGCAGTATTTT. Residues: CASSIKAGGSGSRGDTQYF. Based on the CDR3 plus reference TRBV19 and TRBJ2-3, the full variable domain is DGGITQSPKYLFRKEGQNVTLSCEQNLNHDAMYWYRQDPGQGLRLIYYSQIVNDFQKGDIAEGYSVSREKKESFPLTVTSAQKNPTAFYLCASSIKAGGSGSRGDTQYFGPGTRLTVL.